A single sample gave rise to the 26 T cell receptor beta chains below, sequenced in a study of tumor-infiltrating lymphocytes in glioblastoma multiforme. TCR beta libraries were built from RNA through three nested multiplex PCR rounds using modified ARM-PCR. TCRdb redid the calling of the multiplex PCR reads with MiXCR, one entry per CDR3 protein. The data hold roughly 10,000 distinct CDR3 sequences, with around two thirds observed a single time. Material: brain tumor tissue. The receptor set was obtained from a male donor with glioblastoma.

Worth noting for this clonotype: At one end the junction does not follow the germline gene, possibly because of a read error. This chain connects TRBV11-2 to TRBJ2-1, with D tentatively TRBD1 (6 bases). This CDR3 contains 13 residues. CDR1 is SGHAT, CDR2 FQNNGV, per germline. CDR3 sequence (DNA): TGTGCCACCAGCTTAGATAGGGGGAAAGAACAGTTCTTC. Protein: CATSLDRGKEQFF.

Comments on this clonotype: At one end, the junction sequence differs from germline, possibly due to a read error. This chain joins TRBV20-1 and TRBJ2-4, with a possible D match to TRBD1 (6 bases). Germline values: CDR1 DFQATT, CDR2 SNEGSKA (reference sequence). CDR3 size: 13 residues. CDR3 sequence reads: CSAFSPLGDIQYF. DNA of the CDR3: TGCAGTGCTTTCTCCCCCTTGGGGGACATCCAGTACTTC.

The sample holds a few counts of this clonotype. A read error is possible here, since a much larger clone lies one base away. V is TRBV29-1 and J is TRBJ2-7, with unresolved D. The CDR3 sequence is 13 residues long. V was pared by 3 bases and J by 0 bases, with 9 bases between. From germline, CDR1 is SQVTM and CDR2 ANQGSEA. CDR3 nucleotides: TGCAGCGTTGACACTTGGTCCTCCTACGAGCAGTACTTC. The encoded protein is CSVDTWSSYEQYF.

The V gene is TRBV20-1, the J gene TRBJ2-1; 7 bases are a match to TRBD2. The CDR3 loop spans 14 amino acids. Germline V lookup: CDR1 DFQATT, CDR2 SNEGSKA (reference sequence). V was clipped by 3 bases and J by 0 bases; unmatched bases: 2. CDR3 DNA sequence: TGCAGTGCTAGGCGGGAGAGCTCCTACAATGAGCAGTTCTTC. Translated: CSARRESSYNEQFF.

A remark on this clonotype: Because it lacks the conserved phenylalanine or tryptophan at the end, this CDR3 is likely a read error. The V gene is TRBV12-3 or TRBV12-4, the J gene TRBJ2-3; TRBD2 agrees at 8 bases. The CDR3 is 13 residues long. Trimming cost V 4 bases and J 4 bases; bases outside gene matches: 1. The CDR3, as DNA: TGTGCCAGCAGTTACGGGGGGGCAGATACGCAGTATTCT. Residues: CASSYGGADTQYS.

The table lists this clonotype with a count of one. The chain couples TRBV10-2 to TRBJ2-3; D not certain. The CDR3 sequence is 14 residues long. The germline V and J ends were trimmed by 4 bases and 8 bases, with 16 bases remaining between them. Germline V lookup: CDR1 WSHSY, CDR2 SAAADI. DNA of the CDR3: TGCGCCAGCAGTGGTCTAGTTAACACGGGTACGCAGTATTTT. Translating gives CASSGLVNTGTQYF.

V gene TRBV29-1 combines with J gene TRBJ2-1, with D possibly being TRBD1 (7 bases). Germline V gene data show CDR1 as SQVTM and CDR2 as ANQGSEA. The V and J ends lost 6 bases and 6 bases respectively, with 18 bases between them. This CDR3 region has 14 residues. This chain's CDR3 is CSVNQGGSGNEQFF. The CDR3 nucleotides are TGCAGCGTAAATCAGGGGGGTTCGGGCAATGAGCAGTTCTTC.

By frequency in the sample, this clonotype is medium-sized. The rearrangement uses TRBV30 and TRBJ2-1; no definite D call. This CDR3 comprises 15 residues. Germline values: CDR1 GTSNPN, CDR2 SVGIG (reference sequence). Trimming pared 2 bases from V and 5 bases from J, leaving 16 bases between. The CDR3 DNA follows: TGTGCCTGGAGTCTAAAGGAGTTCATAGACAATGAGCAGTTCTTC. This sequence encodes CAWSLKEFIDNEQFF.

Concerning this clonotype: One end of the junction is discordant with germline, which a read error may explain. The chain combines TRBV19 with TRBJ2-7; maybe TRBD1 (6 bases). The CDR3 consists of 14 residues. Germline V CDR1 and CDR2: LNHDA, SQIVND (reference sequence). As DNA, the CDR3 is TGTGCCGGTAGTAACCGGGACATATCCTACGAGCAGTACTTC. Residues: CAGSNRDISYEQYF.

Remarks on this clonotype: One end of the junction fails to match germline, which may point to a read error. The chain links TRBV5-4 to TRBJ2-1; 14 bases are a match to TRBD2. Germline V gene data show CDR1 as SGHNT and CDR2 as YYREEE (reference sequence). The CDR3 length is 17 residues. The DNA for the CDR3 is TGTGCCACCTACCCCGGGACTAGCGGGAGTGCCTACAATGAGCAGTCCTTC. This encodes CATYPGTSGSAYNEQSF.

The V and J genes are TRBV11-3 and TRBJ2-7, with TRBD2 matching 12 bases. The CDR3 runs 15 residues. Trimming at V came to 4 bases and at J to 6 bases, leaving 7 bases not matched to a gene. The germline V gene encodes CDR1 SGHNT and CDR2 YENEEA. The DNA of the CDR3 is TGTGCCAGCAGCTCAACCGGGACTAGCGGGCGCGAGCAGTACTTC. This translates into CASSSTGTSGREQYF.

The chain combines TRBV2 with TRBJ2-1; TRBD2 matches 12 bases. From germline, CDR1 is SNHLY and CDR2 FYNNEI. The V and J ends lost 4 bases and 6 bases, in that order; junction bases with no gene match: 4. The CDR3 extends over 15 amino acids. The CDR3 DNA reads TGTGCCAGCAGTGCCCCACTAGCGGGAGGCAATGAGCAGTTCTTC. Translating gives CASSAPLAGGNEQFF. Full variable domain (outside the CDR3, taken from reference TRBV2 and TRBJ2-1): EPEVTQTPSHQVTQMGQEVILRCVPISNHLYFYWYRQILGQKVEFLVSFYNNEISEKSEIFDDQFSVERPDGSNFTLKIRSTKLEDSAMYFCASSAPLAGGNEQFFGPGTRLTVL.

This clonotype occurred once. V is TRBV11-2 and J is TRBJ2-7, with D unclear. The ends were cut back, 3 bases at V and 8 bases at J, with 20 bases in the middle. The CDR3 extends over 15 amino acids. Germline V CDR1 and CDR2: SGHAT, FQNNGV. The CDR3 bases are TGTGCCAGCAGCTTCTCTAACCCAGCACTATACAAGCAGTACTTC. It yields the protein CASSFSNPALYKQYF. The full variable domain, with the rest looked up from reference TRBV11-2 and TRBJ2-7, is EAGVAQSPRYKIIEKRQSVAFWCNPISGHATLYWYQQILGQGPKLLIQFQNNGVVDDSQLPKDRFSAERLKGVDSTLKIQPAKLEDSAVYLCASSFSNPALYKQYFGPGTRLTVT.

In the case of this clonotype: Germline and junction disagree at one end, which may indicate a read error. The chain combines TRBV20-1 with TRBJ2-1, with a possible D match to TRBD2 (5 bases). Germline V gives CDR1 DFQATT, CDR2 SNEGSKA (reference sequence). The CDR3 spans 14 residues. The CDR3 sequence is CSTRDEAELYEPFF. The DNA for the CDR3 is TGCAGTACTAGAGATGAGGCAGAGCTGTATGAGCCGTTCTTC.

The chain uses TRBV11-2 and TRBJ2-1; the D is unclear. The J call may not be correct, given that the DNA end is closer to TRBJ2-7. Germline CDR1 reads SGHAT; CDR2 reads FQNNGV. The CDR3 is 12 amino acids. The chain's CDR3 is CASSRLNYEQYF. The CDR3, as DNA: TGTGCCAGCAGCAGACTCAATTACGAGCAGTACTTC.

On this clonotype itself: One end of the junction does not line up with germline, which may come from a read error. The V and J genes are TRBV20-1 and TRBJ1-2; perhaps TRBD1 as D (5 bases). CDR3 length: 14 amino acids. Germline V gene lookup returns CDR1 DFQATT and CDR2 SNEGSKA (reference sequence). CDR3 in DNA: TGCAGTGCTAGGAGTGACAGTGTTAACCATGGCTACACCTTC. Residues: CSARSDSVNHGYTF.

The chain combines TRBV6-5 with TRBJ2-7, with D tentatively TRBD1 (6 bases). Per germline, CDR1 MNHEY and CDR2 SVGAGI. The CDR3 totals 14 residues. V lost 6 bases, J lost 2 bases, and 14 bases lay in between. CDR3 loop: CASRPGQTAYEQYF. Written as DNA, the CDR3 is TGTGCCAGCAGACCGGGACAAACTGCCTACGAGCAGTACTTC.

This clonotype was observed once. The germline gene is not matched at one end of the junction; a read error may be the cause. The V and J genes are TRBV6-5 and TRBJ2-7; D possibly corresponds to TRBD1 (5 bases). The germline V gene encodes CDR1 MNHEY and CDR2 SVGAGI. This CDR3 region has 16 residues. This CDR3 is CASSNSMPDSPYEQYF. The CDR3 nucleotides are TGTGCCAGCAGTAACTCGATGCCCGACAGCCCATACGAGCAGTACTTC.

DNA of the CDR3: TGCATCATTGCCAGGGGCAGAGAATCACCCCTCCACTTT. Translated: CIIARGRESPLHF. V gene TRBV29-1 combines with J gene TRBJ1-6; a weak D match, TRBD1 (6 bases). The germline V gene has CDR1 SQVTM and CDR2 ANQGSEA. There are 13 residues in the CDR3.

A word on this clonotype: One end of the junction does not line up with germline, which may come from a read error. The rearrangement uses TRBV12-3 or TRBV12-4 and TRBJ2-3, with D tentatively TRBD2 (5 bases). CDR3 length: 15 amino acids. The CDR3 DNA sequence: TGTGCCAGCAGTCCGGGAAGGTGGCTCACAAATACGCAGTATTTT. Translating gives CASSPGRWLTNTQYF.

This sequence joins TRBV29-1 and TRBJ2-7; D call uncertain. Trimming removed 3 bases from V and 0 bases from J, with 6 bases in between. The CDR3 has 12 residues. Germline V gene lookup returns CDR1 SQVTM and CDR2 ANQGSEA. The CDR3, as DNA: TGCAGCGTTGAGGACGGCTCCTACGAGCAGTACTTC. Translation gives CSVEDGSYEQYF.

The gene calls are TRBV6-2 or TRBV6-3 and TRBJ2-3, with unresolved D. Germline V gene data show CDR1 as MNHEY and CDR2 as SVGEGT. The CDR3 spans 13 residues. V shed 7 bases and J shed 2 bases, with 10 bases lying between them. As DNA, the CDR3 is TGTGCCAGCACCACACCGAACACAGATACGCAGTATTTT. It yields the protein CASTTPNTDTQYF.

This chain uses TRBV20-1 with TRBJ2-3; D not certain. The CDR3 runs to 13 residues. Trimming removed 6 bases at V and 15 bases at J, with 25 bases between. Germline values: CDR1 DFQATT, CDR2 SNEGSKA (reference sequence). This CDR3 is CSAWPPMGEANYF. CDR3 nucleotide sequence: TGCAGTGCGTGGCCCCCGATGGGCGAGGCGAATTATTTT.

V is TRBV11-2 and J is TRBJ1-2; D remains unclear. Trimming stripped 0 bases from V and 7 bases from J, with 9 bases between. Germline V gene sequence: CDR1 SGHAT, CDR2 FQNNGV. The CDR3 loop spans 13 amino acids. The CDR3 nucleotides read TGTGCCAGCAGCTTAGAACCAGGTGGTGGCTACACCTTC. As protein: CASSLEPGGGYTF.

In DNA, the CDR3 is TGTGCCAGCAGCCAAGAATATGTAGGGCTGGACAATGAGCAGTTCTTC. Translation: CASSQEYVGLDNEQFF. The gene calls are TRBV4-2 and TRBJ2-1; no definite D call. There are 16 residues in the CDR3. Per the germline V gene, CDR1 is LGHNA and CDR2 is YNFKEQ. The V gene lost 0 bases and the J gene lost 5 bases, with 14 bases spanning the gap.

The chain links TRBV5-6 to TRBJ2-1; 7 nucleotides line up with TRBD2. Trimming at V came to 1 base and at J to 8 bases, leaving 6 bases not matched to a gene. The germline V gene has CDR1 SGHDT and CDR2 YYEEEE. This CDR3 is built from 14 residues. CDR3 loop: CASSLSSGCDEQFF. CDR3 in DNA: TGTGCCAGCAGCTTGAGTAGCGGGTGCGATGAGCAGTTCTTC.